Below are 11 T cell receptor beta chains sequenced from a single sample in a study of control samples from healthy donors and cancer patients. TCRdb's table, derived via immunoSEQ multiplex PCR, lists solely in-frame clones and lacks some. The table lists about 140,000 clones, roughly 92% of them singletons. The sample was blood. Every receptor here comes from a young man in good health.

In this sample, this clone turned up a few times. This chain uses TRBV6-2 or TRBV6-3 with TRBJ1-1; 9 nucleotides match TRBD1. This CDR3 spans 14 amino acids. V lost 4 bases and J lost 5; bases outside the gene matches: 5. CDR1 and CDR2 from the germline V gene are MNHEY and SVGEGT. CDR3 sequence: CASSLTGGGTEAFF. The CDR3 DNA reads TGTGCCAGCAGTTTGACAGGGGGTGGGACTGAAGCTTTCTTT.

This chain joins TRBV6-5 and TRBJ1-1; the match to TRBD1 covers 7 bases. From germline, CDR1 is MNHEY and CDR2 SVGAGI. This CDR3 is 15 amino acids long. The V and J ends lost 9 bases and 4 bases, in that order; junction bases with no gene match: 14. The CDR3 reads CASSTKTTGTTEAFF. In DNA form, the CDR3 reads TGTGCCAGTTCGACTAAGACGACAGGGACCACTGAAGCTTTCTTT.

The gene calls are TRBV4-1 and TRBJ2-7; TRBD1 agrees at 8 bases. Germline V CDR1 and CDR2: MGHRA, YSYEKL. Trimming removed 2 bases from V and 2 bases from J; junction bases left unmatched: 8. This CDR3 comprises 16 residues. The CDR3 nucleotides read TGCGCCAGCAGCCAAAATCACGGACAGGGCACCTACGAGCAGTACTTC. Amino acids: CASSQNHGQGTYEQYF.

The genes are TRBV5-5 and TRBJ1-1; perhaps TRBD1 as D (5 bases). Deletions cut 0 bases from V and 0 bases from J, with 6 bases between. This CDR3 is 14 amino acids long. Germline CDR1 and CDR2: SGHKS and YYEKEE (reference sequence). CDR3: CASSLDRMNTEAFF. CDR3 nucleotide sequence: TGTGCCAGCAGCTTGGACAGGATGAACACTGAAGCTTTCTTT.

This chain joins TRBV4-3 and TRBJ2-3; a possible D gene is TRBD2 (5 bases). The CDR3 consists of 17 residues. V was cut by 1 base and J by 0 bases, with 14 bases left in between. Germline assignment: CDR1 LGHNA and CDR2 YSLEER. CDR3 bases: TGCGCCAGCAGCCAAGGAACGAGGGAGTCTAGCACAGATACGCAGTATTTT. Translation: CASSQGTRESSTDTQYF.

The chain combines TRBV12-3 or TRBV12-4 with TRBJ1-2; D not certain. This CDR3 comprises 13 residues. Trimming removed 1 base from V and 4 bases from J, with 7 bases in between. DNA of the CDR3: TGTGCCAGCAGTTTAGATGTTAGCTATGGCTACACCTTC. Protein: CASSLDVSYGYTF.

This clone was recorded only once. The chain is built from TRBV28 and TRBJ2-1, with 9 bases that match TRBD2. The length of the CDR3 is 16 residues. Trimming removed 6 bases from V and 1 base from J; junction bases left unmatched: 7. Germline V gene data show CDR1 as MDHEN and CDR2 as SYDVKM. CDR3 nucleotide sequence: TGTGCCAGCAGGGGGGATAGCGGGAGTTCCTACAATGAGCAGTTCTTC. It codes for CASRGDSGSSYNEQFF.

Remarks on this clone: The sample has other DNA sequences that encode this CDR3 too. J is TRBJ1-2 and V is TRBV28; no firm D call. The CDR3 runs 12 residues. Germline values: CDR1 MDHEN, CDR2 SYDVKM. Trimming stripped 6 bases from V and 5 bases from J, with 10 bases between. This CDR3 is CASSPGSYGYTF. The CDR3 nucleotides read TGTGCCAGCAGCCCCGGGTCATATGGCTACACCTTC.

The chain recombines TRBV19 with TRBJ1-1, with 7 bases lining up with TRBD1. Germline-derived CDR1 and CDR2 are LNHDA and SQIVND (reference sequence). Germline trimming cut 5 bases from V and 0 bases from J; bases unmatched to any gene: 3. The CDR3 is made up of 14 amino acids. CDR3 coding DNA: TGTGCCAGTAGTGTGACAGGGATGAACACTGAAGCTTTCTTT. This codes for CASSVTGMNTEAFF.

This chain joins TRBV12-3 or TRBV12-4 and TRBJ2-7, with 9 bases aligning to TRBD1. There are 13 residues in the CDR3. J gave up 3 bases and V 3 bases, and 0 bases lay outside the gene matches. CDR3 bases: TGTGCCAGCAGTTTGGGACAGGGCTACGAGCAGTACTTC. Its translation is CASSLGQGYEQYF.

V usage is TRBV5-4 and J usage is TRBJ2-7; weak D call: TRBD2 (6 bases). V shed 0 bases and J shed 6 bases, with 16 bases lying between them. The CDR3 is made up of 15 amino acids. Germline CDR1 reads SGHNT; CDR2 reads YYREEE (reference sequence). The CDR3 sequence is CASSLVGSAGGEQYF. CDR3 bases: TGTGCCAGCAGCTTGGTTGGCAGCGCCGGGGGCGAGCAGTACTTC.